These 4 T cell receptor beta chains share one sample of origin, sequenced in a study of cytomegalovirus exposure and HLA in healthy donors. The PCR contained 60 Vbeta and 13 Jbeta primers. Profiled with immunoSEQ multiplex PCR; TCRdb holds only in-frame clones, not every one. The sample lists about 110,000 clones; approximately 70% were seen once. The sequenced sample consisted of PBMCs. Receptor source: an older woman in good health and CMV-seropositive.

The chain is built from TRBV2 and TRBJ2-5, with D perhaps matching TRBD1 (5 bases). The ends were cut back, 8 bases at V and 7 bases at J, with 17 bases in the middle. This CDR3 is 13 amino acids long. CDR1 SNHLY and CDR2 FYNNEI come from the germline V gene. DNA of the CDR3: TGTGCCAGCCTCGAGCGCCCTCAGGGGACCCAGTACTTC. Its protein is CASLERPQGTQYF.

The CDR3: CAWSLTPTYEQYF. DNA of the CDR3: TGTGCCTGGAGTTTAACTCCTACCTACGAGCAGTACTTC. The chain couples TRBV30 to TRBJ2-7; D is unresolved. This CDR3 spans 13 amino acids. Germline V gene sequence: CDR1 GTSNPN, CDR2 SVGIG (reference sequence). Trimming stripped 2 bases from V and 2 bases from J, with 10 bases between.

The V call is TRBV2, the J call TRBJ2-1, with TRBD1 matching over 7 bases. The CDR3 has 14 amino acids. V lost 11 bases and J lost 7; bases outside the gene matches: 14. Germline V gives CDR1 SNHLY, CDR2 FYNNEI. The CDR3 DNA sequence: TGTGCCGGGAAATCACAGGGGCCGGTGAATGAGCAGTTCTTC. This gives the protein CAGKSQGPVNEQFF.

The CDR3 is CASRPSPRGYGYTF. CDR3 in DNA: TGTGCCAGCAGGCCCTCCCCAAGGGGCTATGGCTACACCTTC. The chain has TRBV6-5 and TRBJ1-2; weak D call: TRBD1 (5 bases). Germline CDR1 reads MNHEY; CDR2 reads SVGAGI. CDR3 size: 14 residues. Trimming removed 6 bases from V and 4 bases from J, with 15 bases in between.